The 28 T cell receptor beta chains listed next were all sequenced from one sample in a study of blood T cell repertoires in COVID-19. Method: immunoSEQ multiplex PCR; TCRdb's copy keeps in-frame clones and lacks some. The sample consists of approximately 220,000 clones, around 84% of them appearing once. Material: PBMCs or T cells enriched from blood (not recorded which). These receptor sequences come from a man in his forties or fifties who had recovered from COVID-19.

The rearrangement joins TRBV19 to TRBJ1-2; weak D call: TRBD1 (6 bases). Looked up from germline, CDR1 is LNHDA and CDR2 is SQIVND (reference sequence). The V end lost 5 bases, the J end lost 1 base, and 14 bases lay between the germline ends. This CDR3 region has 15 residues. The CDR3 reads CASSFGQNFNYGYTF. The CDR3 DNA reads TGTGCCAGTAGTTTTGGACAGAACTTTAACTATGGCTACACCTTC. The full variable domain, its missing parts supplied by reference TRBV19 and TRBJ1-2, is DGGITQSPKYLFRKEGQNVTLSCEQNLNHDAMYWYRQDPGQGLRLIYYSQIVNDFQKGDIAEGYSVSREKKESFPLTVTSAQKNPTAFYLCASSFGQNFNYGYTFGSGTRLTVV.

The CDR3 is CASSHHPTLGHFYEQYF. The CDR3 nucleotides are TGTGCCAGCAGCCACCACCCCACCCTGGGACATTTCTACGAGCAGTACTTC. The genes are TRBV13 and TRBJ2-7; maybe TRBD1 (6 bases). CDR3 size: 17 residues. CDR1 and CDR2 from the germline V gene are PRHDT and FYEKMQ (reference sequence). V lost 5 bases and J lost 3, with 23 bases in between.

The rearrangement links TRBV6-4 to TRBJ1-5; 7 bases align to TRBD1. V lost 6 bases to trimming and J lost 4 bases; unmatched junction nucleotides: 9. The CDR3 runs 15 residues. CDR1 and CDR2 (germline): MRHNA, SNTAGT. The CDR3 coding sequence is TGTGCCAGCAGCCCAGAGGGGGCTGGGAATCAGCCCCAGCATTTT. Translation gives CASSPEGAGNQPQHF.

The V call is TRBV30, the J call TRBJ1-6; TRBD1 matches at 7 bases. CDR1 is GTSNPN, CDR2 SVGIG, per germline (reference sequence). The CDR3 runs 16 residues. After removal of 1 base from V and 3 bases from J, the junction contained 6 bases not matched to a gene. The chain's CDR3 is CAWSGNRGGYNSPLHF. DNA of the CDR3: TGTGCCTGGAGTGGAAACAGGGGAGGCTATAATTCACCCCTCCACTTT.

V and J are TRBV28 and TRBJ2-3; the D gene is possibly TRBD2 (5 bases). This CDR3 spans 15 amino acids. Per the germline V gene, CDR1 is MDHEN and CDR2 is SYDVKM. V was trimmed by 3 bases and J by 1 base, leaving 11 bases between them. The CDR3, as DNA: TGTGCCAGCAGTTTCCGGGGTTTGGGCACAGATACGCAGTATTTT. The encoded protein is CASSFRGLGTDTQYF.

The chain has TRBV3-1 (or the pseudogene TRBV3-2) and TRBJ2-7; D may be TRBD2 (6 bases). This CDR3 is 14 amino acids long. Germline-derived CDR1 and CDR2 are LGHDT and YNNKEL (reference sequence). Trimming took 1 base from V and 4 from J, leaving 11 bases between them. CDR3 DNA sequence: TGTGCCAGCAGCCAAGGGACTATTCCATACGAGCAGTACTTC. It yields the protein CASSQGTIPYEQYF.

The rearrangement joins TRBV28 to TRBJ2-1; 8 bases align to TRBD2. The CDR3 runs to 12 residues. With 11 bases clipped from V and 4 bases from J, the junction kept 4 bases outside the gene matches. The V gene's germline CDR1 is MDHEN and CDR2 SYDVKM. CDR3 coding DNA: TGTGCCTCGGGCGGGAGGTACAATGAGCAGTTCTTC. Its protein is CASGGRYNEQFF.

The rearrangement uses TRBV21-1 and TRBJ2-6; TRBD1, the table's D call, was not compared with the DNA. TRBV21-1 is described as a pseudogene. The CDR3 is 21 residues long. CDR3 protein: CASSKEKDIGTPLSGANVLTF. CDR3 coding DNA: TGTGCCAGCAGCAAAGAAAAGGACATAGGAACCCCCCTCTCTGGGGCCAACGTCCTGACTTTC.

The chain uses TRBV4-3 and TRBJ1-4, with D possibly TRBD1 on 5 matching bases. Looked up from germline, CDR1 is LGHNA and CDR2 is YSLEER. The CDR3 loop spans 18 amino acids. The V gene lost 4 bases and the J gene lost 4 bases, with 22 bases spanning the gap. The CDR3 loop reads CASSPASRGGALNEKLFF. The CDR3 bases are TGCGCCAGCAGCCCGGCCTCCAGAGGAGGGGCACTTAATGAAAAACTGTTTTTT.

This sequence joins TRBV7-9 and TRBJ2-7, with 7 nucleotides matching TRBD2. Losses at the gene ends were 1 base for V and 4 bases for J; bases not matched to a gene: 4. Per the germline V gene, CDR1 is SEHNR and CDR2 is FQNEAQ (reference sequence). The CDR3 loop spans 14 amino acids. Here the CDR3 DNA reads TGTGCCAGCAGCTTAGGGACTAGGTCGTACGAGCAGTACTTC. This translates into CASSLGTRSYEQYF.

J is TRBJ2-7 and V is TRBV5-1; D ambiguous. There are 13 residues in the CDR3. Germline loops: CDR1 SGHRS, CDR2 YFSETQ. Trimming pared 1 base from V and 1 base from J, leaving 6 bases between. CDR3 protein: CASSLSRSYEQYF. The CDR3 region has the DNA TGCGCCAGCAGCTTGTCCAGATCCTACGAGCAGTACTTC.

The chain combines TRBV6-2 or TRBV6-3 with TRBJ1-5; D ambiguous. CDR3 size: 15 residues. Germline CDR1 reads MNHEY; CDR2 reads SVGEGT. The ends were cut back, 1 base at V and 5 bases at J, with 12 bases in the middle. The CDR3 DNA sequence: TGTGCCAGCAGTTACTTGGAGGGCCGAGATCAGCCCCAGCATTTT. Protein: CASSYLEGRDQPQHF.

The genes are TRBV10-3 and TRBJ2-3, with 14 bases lining up with TRBD2. V was pared by 8 bases and J by 2 bases, with 9 bases of the junction left unmatched. The CDR3 length is 17 residues. Germline lookup yields CDR1 ENHRY and CDR2 SYGVKD. This CDR3 reads CAISSGTSGRNTDTQYF. In DNA, the CDR3 is TGTGCCATCTCCTCCGGGACTAGCGGGAGAAACACAGATACGCAGTATTTT.

This clone appeared a few times. The DNA for the CDR3 is TGTGCCAGCTCAAAGGACAGGGCCCTTAATCAGCCCCAGCATTTT. The encoded protein is CASSKDRALNQPQHF. This chain connects TRBV18 to TRBJ1-5; 8 bases are a match to TRBD1. After removal of 5 bases from V and 4 bases from J, the junction contained 7 bases not matched to a gene. The germline V gene encodes CDR1 KGHSH and CDR2 LQKENI. The CDR3 has 15 amino acids.

The V call is TRBV4-1, the J call TRBJ1-1, with a possible D match to TRBD1 (5 bases). The germline V gene encodes CDR1 MGHRA and CDR2 YSYEKL. Trimming removed 1 base from V and 2 bases from J, with 14 bases in between. This CDR3 comprises 16 residues. The CDR3 DNA is TGCGCCAGCAGCCAAGGACGTGGGGGGGAAAACACTGAAGCTTTCTTT. Translation gives CASSQGRGGENTEAFF.

This sequence joins TRBV19 and TRBJ1-1; 8 nucleotides match TRBD1. This CDR3 has 14 amino acids. V lost 5 bases and J lost 4; bases outside the gene matches: 6. CDR1 is LNHDA and CDR2 is SQIVND in the germline V gene (reference sequence). This chain's CDR3 is CASSFGQGGTEAFF. The CDR3 nucleotides are TGTGCCAGTAGTTTTGGACAGGGTGGCACTGAAGCTTTCTTT.

CDR3 loop: CATSSEGYQSNEQFF. Written as DNA, the CDR3 is TGTGCCACCAGCAGCGAGGGCTACCAGTCGAATGAGCAGTTCTTC. The gene calls are TRBV15 and TRBJ2-1, with D possibly being TRBD2 (5 bases). This CDR3 comprises 15 residues. Germline-derived CDR1 and CDR2 are LNHNV and YYDKDF (reference sequence). V was clipped by 3 bases and J by 7 bases, with 16 bases between them.

This clone occurred a few times. The rearrangement joins TRBV9 to TRBJ2-3, with no clear D. Trimming shortened V by 0 bases and J by 0 bases, and 5 bases separated the two germline ends. The CDR3 sequence is 14 residues long. Germline V gene lookup returns CDR1 SGDLS and CDR2 YYNGEE. Here the CDR3 reads CASSVEPSTDTQYF. The CDR3 DNA reads as TGTGCCAGCAGCGTAGAGCCTAGCACAGATACGCAGTATTTT.

V and J are TRBV19 and TRBJ2-4, with TRBD1 matching 9 bases. Germline CDR1 is LNHDA and CDR2 is SQIVND (reference sequence). The CDR3 covers 16 residues. J lost 3 bases, V lost 5 bases, and 8 bases had no gene match. CDR3 loop: CASSSPTGGVKNIQYF. The CDR3 DNA reads as TGTGCCAGTAGTTCCCCTACAGGGGGCGTCAAAAACATTCAGTACTTC.

V gene TRBV19 combines with J gene TRBJ1-4, with 7 bases lining up with TRBD1. Germline CDR1 LNHDA, CDR2 SQIVND (reference sequence). Trimming took 3 bases from V and 5 from J; bases not matched to a gene: 6. This CDR3 is 15 amino acids long. This CDR3 is CASSMWDSSNEKLFF. The CDR3 bases are TGTGCCAGTAGTATGTGGGACAGCAGCAATGAAAAACTGTTTTTT.

The V gene is TRBV3-1 (or the pseudogene TRBV3-2), the J gene TRBJ2-3; 12 bases are shared with TRBD2. Germline CDR1 is LGHDT and CDR2 is YNNKEL (reference sequence). The J segment lost 2 bases and the V segment lost 1 base, leaving 13 bases of the junction unmatched. CDR3 length: 20 amino acids. The CDR3 DNA follows: TGTGCCAGCAGCCAAGCGGCGACTAGCGGGAGAAAAACCTTCACAGATACGCAGTATTTT. This sequence encodes CASSQAATSGRKTFTDTQYF.

The chain has TRBV2 and TRBJ2-7, with D possibly being TRBD2 (6 bases). Per germline, CDR1 SNHLY and CDR2 FYNNEI. V was pared by 0 bases and J by 2 bases, with 8 bases between. The CDR3 has 14 amino acids. The CDR3 DNA sequence: TGTGCCAGCAGTGAAGCTAGCGGAACCTACGAGCAGTACTTC. This codes for CASSEASGTYEQYF.

This rearrangement joins TRBV21-1 to TRBJ2-7; the D call in the table, TRBD1, was not verified against the DNA. TRBV21-1 is flagged as a pseudogene. This CDR3 has 18 residues. The DNA of the CDR3 is TGTGCCAGCAGCGCATGGAGGCAGGGGTACGAGCCCGTGGACGAGCAGTACTTC. Amino acid sequence: CASSAWRQGYEPVDEQYF.

In its sample, this clone was seen a few times. The V call is TRBV12-5, the J call TRBJ2-2, with a possible D match to TRBD2 (5 bases). Trimming took off 3 bases at V and 5 bases at J, with 13 bases between the two ends. Germline-derived CDR1 and CDR2 are LGHNT and FRNRAP. The CDR3 runs 15 residues. CDR3: CASGFGDIGTGELFF. DNA of the CDR3: TGTGCTAGTGGTTTCGGGGATATTGGGACCGGGGAGCTGTTTTTT.

This chain links TRBV4-1 with TRBJ2-7; D remains ambiguous. V lost 1 base and J 5 bases, leaving 6 bases between the germline ends. CDR3 length: 12 amino acids. The germline CDR1 and CDR2 sequences are MGHRA and YSYEKL. As DNA, the CDR3 is TGCGCCAGCAGCCAAGCCGTTAACGAGCAGTACTTC. It codes for CASSQAVNEQYF.

This clone was detected a few times. The chain is built from TRBV9 and TRBJ1-4; a weak D match, TRBD1 (5 bases). Germline V gives CDR1 SGDLS, CDR2 YYNGEE. CDR3 size: 18 residues. Trimming shortened V by 0 bases and J by 0 bases, and 15 bases separated the two germline ends. As DNA, the CDR3 is TGTGCCAGCAGCGTAGAATCCGGGGGGACTGCAACTAATGAAAAACTGTTTTTT. Translation gives CASSVESGGTATNEKLFF.

This clone was seen many times. The chain links TRBV6-4 to TRBJ2-1; 7 bases are a match to TRBD2. The CDR3 loop spans 13 amino acids. The germline V gene has CDR1 MRHNA and CDR2 SNTAGT. J was trimmed by 4 bases and V by 3 bases; bases with no gene match: 0. This CDR3 is CASSEREYNEQFF. The CDR3 nucleotides read TGTGCCAGCAGTGAGCGGGAGTACAATGAGCAGTTCTTC.

The J gene is TRBJ2-1, the V gene TRBV6-5; TRBD1 matches at 9 bases. The CDR3 is 15 residues long. Trimming cost V 4 bases and J 6 bases; bases outside gene matches: 7. CDR1 is MNHEY, CDR2 SVGAGI, per germline. CDR3 loop: CASSSPGQGVNEQFF. In nucleotides, the CDR3 is TGTGCCAGCAGTTCGCCGGGACAGGGTGTCAATGAGCAGTTCTTC.